The 6 T cell receptor beta chains below all came from one sample that was sequenced in a study of T cell responses to AZD1222 COVID-19 vaccine. The data were produced by immunoSEQ multiplex PCR, yet TCRdb's version contains in-frame clones alone and is incomplete. Of around 140,000 clones listed, about nine tenths are singletons. Sequences were derived from peripheral blood, sampled on day 0 of AZD1222 vaccination. The receptors come from an adult in good health.

V usage is TRBV5-6 and J usage is TRBJ2-3, with 8 bases matching TRBD2. CDR1 SGHDT and CDR2 YYEEEE come from the germline V gene. This CDR3 spans 17 amino acids. J lost 3 bases, V lost 2 bases, and 11 bases had no gene match. The CDR3 protein is CASSLSSGGPGTDTQYF. In DNA form, the CDR3 reads TGTGCCAGCAGCTTATCGAGCGGGGGACCCGGAACAGATACGCAGTATTTT.

Only one count was recorded for this clone. The gene calls are TRBV12-3 or TRBV12-4 and TRBJ2-5; D is perhaps TRBD1 (5 bases). The CDR3 spans 12 residues. The ends were cut back, 2 bases at V and 8 bases at J, with 9 bases in the middle. CDR3 DNA sequence: TGTGCCAGCAGTTTATATCAGGGCACCCAGTACTTC. It encodes CASSLYQGTQYF.

The chain uses TRBV6-2 or TRBV6-3 and TRBJ2-5; D gene ambiguous. V lost 2 bases to trimming and J lost 4 bases, with 8 bases between them. The CDR3 is 13 residues long. Germline V gene data show CDR1 as MNHEY and CDR2 as SVGEGT. CDR3 region: CASSYREGETQYF. The CDR3 nucleotides are TGTGCCAGCAGTTACAGGGAAGGAGAGACCCAGTACTTC.

The chain recombines TRBV4-1 with TRBJ1-5; D is ambiguous. The length of the CDR3 is 15 residues. V lost 1 base and J lost 0, with 7 bases in between. CDR1 and CDR2 (germline): MGHRA, YSYEKL. The CDR3 sequence is CASSQGSYSNQPQHF. In DNA form, the CDR3 reads TGCGCCAGCAGCCAAGGATCCTATAGCAATCAGCCCCAGCATTTT.

DNA of the CDR3: TGTGCCATCAGTATCAGGGGAGAGGGTCAGCCCCAGCATTTT. Its protein is CAISIRGEGQPQHF. The chain joins TRBV10-3 to TRBJ1-5; D may be TRBD1 (6 bases). Looked up from germline, CDR1 is ENHRY and CDR2 is SYGVKD. The CDR3 extends over 14 amino acids. V shed 5 bases and J shed 6 bases, with 14 bases lying between them.

The rearrangement uses TRBV20-1 and TRBJ2-1; 7 bases map to TRBD1. J was trimmed by 10 bases and V by 5 bases; bases with no gene match: 5. This CDR3 is 11 amino acids long. Germline CDR1 DFQATT, CDR2 SNEGSKA (reference sequence). This chain's CDR3 is CSALYRGEQFF. CDR3 sequence (DNA): TGCAGTGCTCTGTACAGGGGCGAGCAGTTCTTC.